A single sample is the source of the 7 T cell receptor beta chains below, sequenced in a study of beta chain features in type 1 diabetes (dated by TCRdb to the late 2010s). No antigen has been assigned to these receptors. Libraries were constructed by the immunoSEQ multiplex PCR assay. The High Capacity cDNA Reverse Transcription Kit was used to reverse transcribe all of the isolated RNA, meaning that expressed TCRB transcripts were what got sequenced. TCRdb took over this immuneACCESS table, retaining in-frame rearrangements with V and J assigned. Such tables are incomplete; in checked studies, under half of the missing clones stem from an unresolved V gene, and the remainder is unexplained. For this sample there are approximately 360,000 clones; roughly 12% appear just once. The top ten constitute around 0.01% of the sample. Results the study describes overall, beyond this receptor: Type 1 diabetes patients showed a moderate but significant shortening of TCRB CDR3 length in all four CD4+ subsets.

Sequencing was performed on naive CD4+ T cells from blood. Explained via the paper, the cell subset or site label denotes: true naive CD4+ T cells. The receptors stem from a woman aged 18-35 years with type 1 diabetes.

J is TRBJ2-7 and V is TRBV7-2; D may be TRBD1 (6 bases). Germline V gives CDR1 SGHTA, CDR2 FQGNSA. The CDR3 runs 15 residues. Trimming stripped 0 bases from V and 3 bases from J, with 12 bases between. The CDR3 nucleotides are TGTGCCAGCAGCTTAGCGCAGGGGCGACACTACGAGCAGTACTTC. Its translation is CASSLAQGRHYEQYF.

The gene calls are TRBV7-2 and TRBJ2-1; TRBD2 matches 7 bases. This CDR3 region has 16 residues. In germline, CDR1 is SGHTA, CDR2 FQGNSA. V dropped 0 bases and J dropped 10; count of bases not matched to a gene: 12. The CDR3 sequence: CASSLAGGIQVWEQFF. The CDR3 region has the DNA TGTGCCAGCAGCTTAGCGGGGGGGATACAGGTTTGGGAGCAGTTCTTC.

This clone showed up just a few times. The rearrangement links TRBV7-9 to TRBJ1-1, with a weak D call TRBD1 (6 bases). The CDR3 loop spans 14 amino acids. In germline, CDR1 is SEHNR, CDR2 FQNEAQ (reference sequence). V dropped 6 bases and J dropped 2 bases, with 13 bases sitting between them. CDR3 bases: TGTGCCAGCAGACCGGGACAATTTAACACTGAAGCTTTCTTT. Translated: CASRPGQFNTEAFF.

The chain joins TRBV7-2 to TRBJ1-2; 10 bases fit TRBD1. Germline CDR1 is SGHTA and CDR2 is FQGNSA. Losses at the gene ends were 7 bases for V and 2 bases for J; bases not matched to a gene: 10. This CDR3 contains 16 residues. CDR3 DNA: TGTGCCAGCACACCGGGACAGGGGAGTTCGAACTATGGCTACACCTTC. Residues: CASTPGQGSSNYGYTF.

This clone was recorded a few times. J is TRBJ1-5 and V is TRBV6-5, with a tentative D call TRBD1 (6 bases). The CDR3 sequence is 15 residues long. V lost 4 bases, J lost 2 bases, and 12 bases lay in between. CDR1 and CDR2 from the germline V gene are MNHEY and SVGAGI. CDR3 in DNA: TGTGCCAGCAGTTCCGCAACAGGGCGCAATCAGCCCCAGCATTTT. Protein product: CASSSATGRNQPQHF.

The chain links TRBV9 to TRBJ2-1; maybe TRBD2 (5 bases). With 2 bases removed from V and 9 bases from J, the gap between germline ends came to 9 bases. The germline V gene has CDR1 SGDLS and CDR2 YYNGEE. The CDR3 runs 12 residues. The CDR3: CASSVGGLEQFF. Here the CDR3 DNA reads TGTGCCAGCAGCGTGGGTGGACTTGAGCAGTTCTTC. Full variable domain (rest looked up from reference TRBV9 and TRBJ2-1): DSGVTQTPKHLITATGQRVTLRCSPRSGDLSVYWYQQSLDQGLQFLIQYYNGEERAKGNILERFSAQQFPDLHSELNLSSLELGDSALYFCASSVGGLEQFFGPGTRLTVL.

CDR3 residues: CAITGQMNTGELFF. The CDR3 DNA is TGTGCCATCACGGGACAGATGAACACCGGGGAGCTGTTTTTT. The J gene is TRBJ2-2, the V gene TRBV10-3; TRBD1 matches 7 bases. Germline CDR1 and CDR2: ENHRY and SYGVKD. Trimming took 7 bases from V and 1 from J; bases not matched to a gene: 3. The CDR3 contains 14 residues.